This paragraph covers one TCR beta chain sequence. The data were obtained in a study of cytomegalovirus exposure and HLA in healthy donors. CDR1 is MNHEY and CDR2 is SVGAGI in the germline V gene. Losses at the gene ends were 0 bases for V and 4 bases for J; bases not matched to a gene: 2. CDR3 length equals 15 residues. Primers for the PCR totalled 60 Vbeta and 13 Jbeta. TCRdb's copy holds only in-frame clones and misses some; the assay was immunoSEQ multiplex PCR. Of roughly 120,000 clones in the sample, less than 85% are singletons; the top ten hold less than 2.5%. The chain has TRBV6-5 and TRBJ1-1; 10 bases fit TRBD1. The sequenced sample was PBMCs. This TCR was sampled from a woman aged 40 to 50 in good health and CMV-seropositive. The DNA of the CDR3 is TGTGCCAGCAGTTACTCCAGGACAGGGGGCACTGAAGCTTTCTTT. Translated, it gives CASSYSRTGGTEAFF.